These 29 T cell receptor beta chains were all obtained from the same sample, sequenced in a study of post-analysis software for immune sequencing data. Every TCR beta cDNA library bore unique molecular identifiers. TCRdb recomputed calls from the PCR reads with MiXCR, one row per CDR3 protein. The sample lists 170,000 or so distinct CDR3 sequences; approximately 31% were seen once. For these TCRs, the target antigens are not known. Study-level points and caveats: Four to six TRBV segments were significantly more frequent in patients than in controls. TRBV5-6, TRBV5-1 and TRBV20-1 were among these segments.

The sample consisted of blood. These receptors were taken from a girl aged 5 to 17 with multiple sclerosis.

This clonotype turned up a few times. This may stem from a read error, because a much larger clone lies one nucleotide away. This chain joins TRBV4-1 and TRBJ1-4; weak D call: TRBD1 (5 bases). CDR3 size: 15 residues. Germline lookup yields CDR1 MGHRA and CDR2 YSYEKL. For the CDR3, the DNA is TGCGCCTGCAGCCAACAGGACGGCTGGGATGAAAAACTGTTTTTT. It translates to CACSQQDGWDEKLFF.

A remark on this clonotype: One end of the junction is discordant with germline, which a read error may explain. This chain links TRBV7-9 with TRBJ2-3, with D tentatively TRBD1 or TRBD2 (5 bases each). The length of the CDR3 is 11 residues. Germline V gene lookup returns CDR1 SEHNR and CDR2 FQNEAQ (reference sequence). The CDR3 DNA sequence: TGTGCCGGGACGGACACAGACACGCGGTATTTT. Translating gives CAGTDTDTRYF. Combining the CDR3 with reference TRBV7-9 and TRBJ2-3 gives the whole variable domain DTGVSQNPRHKITKRGQNVTFRCDPISEHNRLYWYRQTLGQGPEFLTYFQNEAQLEKSRLLSDRFSAERPKGSFSTLEIQRTEQGDSAMYLCAGTDTDTRYFGPGTRLTVL.

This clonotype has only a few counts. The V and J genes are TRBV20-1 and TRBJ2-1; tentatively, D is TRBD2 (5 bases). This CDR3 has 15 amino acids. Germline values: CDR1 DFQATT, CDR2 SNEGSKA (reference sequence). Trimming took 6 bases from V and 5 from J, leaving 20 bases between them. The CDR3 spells CSALGRAPIHNEQFF. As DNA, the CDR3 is TGCAGTGCACTAGGGCGGGCTCCCATCCACAATGAGCAGTTCTTC.

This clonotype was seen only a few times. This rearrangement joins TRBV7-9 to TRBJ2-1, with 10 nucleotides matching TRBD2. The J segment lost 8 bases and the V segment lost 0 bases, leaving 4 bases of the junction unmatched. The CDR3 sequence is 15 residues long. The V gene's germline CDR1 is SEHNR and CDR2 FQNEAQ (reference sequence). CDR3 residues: CASSLASLAGDEQFF. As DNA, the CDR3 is TGTGCCAGCAGCTTAGCTTCCCTAGCGGGGGATGAGCAGTTCTTC.

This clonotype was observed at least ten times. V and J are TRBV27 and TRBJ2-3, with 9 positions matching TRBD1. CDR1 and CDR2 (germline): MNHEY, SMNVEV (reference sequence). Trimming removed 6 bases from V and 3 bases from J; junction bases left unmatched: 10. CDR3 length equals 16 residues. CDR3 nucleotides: TGTGCCAGCAGGCCCCAGACAGGGGGATGGACAGATACGCAGTATTTT. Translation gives CASRPQTGGWTDTQYF.

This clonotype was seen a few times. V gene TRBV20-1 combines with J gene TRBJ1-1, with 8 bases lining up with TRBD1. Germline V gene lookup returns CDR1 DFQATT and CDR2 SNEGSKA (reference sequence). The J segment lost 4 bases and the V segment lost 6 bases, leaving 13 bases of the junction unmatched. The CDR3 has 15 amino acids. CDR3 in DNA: TGCAGTGCGAACAGGGGGGGAGAACGGGGCACTGAAGCTTTCTTT. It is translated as CSANRGGERGTEAFF.

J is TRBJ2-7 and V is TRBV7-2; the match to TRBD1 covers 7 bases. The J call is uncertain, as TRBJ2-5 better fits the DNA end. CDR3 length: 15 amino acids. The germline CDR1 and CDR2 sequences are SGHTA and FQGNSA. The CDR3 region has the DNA TGTGCCAGCAGCTTAGCGCCAAGGGGGCCGGAGACCCAGTACTTC. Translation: CASSLAPRGPETQYF.

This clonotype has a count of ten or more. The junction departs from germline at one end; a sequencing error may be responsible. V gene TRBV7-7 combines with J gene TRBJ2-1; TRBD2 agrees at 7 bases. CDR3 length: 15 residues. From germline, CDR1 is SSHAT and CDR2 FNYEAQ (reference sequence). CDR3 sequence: CASSLGGGSYNEQFF. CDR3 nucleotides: TGCGCCAGCAGCTTGGGGGGGGGCTCCTACAATGAGCAGTTCTTC. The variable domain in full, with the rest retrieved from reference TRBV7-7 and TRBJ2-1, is GAGVSQSPRYKVTKRGQDVTLRCDPISSHATLYWYQQALGQGPEFLTYFNYEAQPDKSGLPSDRFSAERPEGSISTLTIQRTEQRDSAMYRCASSLGGGSYNEQFFGPGTRLTVL.

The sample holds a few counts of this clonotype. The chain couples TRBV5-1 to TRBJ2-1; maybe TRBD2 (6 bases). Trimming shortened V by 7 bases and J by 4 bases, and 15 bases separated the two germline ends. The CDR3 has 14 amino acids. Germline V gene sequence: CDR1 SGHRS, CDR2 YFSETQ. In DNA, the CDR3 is TGCGCCAGCCTGAAGGAGGGACGATACAATGAGCAGTTCTTC. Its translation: CASLKEGRYNEQFF.

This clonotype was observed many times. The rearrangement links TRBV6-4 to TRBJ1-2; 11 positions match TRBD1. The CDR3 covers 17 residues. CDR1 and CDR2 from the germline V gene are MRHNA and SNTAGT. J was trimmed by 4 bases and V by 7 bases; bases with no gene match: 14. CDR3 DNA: TGTGCCAGCATGCCGGGACAGGGGGTTTTAAGTGGCTATGGCTACACCTTC. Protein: CASMPGQGVLSGYGYTF.

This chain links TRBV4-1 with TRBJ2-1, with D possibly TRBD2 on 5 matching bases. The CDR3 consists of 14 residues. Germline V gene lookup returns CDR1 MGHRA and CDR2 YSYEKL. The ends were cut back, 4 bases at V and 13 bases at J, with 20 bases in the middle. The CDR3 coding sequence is TGCGCCAGCAGCCCCTTCAGGCTAGCCGAGACCCAGTTCTTC. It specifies CASSPFRLAETQFF.

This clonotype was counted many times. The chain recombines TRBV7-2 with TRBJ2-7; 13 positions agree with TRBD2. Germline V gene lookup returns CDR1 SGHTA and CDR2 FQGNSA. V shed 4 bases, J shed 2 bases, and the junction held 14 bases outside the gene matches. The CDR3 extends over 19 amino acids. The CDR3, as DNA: TGTGCCAGCAGCTCCCCCAGTGTTGTCGGGACTAGCGGGACCTACGAGCAGTACTTC. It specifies CASSSPSVVGTSGTYEQYF.

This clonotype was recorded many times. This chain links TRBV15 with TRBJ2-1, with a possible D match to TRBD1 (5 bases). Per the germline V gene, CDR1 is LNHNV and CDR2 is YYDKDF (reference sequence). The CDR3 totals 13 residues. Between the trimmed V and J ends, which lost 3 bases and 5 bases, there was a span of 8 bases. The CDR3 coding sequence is TGTGCCACCAGCAGTTCCAGGGACAATGAGCAGTTCTTC. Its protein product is CATSSSRDNEQFF.

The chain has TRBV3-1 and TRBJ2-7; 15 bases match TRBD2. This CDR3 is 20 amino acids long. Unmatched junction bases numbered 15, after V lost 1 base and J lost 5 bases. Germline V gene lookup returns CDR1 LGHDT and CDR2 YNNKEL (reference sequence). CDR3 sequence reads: CASSQATGTSGRPTPDEQYF. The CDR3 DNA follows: TGTGCCAGCAGCCAAGCCACCGGGACTAGCGGGAGGCCTACTCCGGACGAGCAGTACTTC.

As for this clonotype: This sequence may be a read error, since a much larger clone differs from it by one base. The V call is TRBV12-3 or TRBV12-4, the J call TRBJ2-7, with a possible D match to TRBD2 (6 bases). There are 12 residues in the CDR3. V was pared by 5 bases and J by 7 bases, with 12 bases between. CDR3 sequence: CASSDSGNEQYF. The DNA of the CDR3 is TGTGCCAGCAGTGATAGCGGCAATGAGCAGTACTTC.

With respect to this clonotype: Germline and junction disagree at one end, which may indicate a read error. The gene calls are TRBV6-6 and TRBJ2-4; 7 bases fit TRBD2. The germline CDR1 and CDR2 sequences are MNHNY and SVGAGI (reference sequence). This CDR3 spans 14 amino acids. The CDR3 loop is CATEGRLAKNIRYF. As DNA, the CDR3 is TGTGCCACCGAGGGGCGACTAGCCAAAAACATTCGGTACTTC.

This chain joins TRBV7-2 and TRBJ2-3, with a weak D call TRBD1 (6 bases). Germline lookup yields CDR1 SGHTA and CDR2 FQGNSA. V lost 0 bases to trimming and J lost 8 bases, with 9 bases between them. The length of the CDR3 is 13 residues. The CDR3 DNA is TGTGCCAGCAGCTTAGCGGCCAGGGGTACGCAGTATTTT. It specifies CASSLAARGTQYF. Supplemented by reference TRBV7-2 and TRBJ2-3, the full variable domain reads GAGVSQSPSNKVTEKGKDVELRCDPISGHTALYWYRQSLGQGLEFLIYFQGNSAPDKSGLPSDRFSAERTGGSVSTLTIQRTQQEDSAVYLCASSLAARGTQYFGPGTRLTVL.

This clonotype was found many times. The CDR3 reads CSARLATDTQYF. The CDR3 region has the DNA TGCAGTGCTAGACTAGCCACAGATACGCAGTATTTT. The chain links TRBV20-1 to TRBJ2-3, with D possibly matching TRBD2 (5 bases). Germline V gene lookup returns CDR1 DFQATT and CDR2 SNEGSKA (reference sequence). The CDR3 spans 12 residues. Trimming stripped 2 bases from V and 2 bases from J, with 5 bases between.

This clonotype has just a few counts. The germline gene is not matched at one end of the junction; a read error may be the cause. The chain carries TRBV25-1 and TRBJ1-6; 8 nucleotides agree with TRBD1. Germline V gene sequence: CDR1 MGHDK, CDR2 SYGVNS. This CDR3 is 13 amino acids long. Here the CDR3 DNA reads TGTGCCAGCAGTGCGACAGGGGAATCACCCCCCCACTTT. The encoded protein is CASSATGESPPHF.

CDR3 in DNA: TGCGCCAGCAGCCAAGAAGGACTAGCGGGAGGTTCAGATACGCAGTATTTT. It translates to CASSQEGLAGGSDTQYF. The chain recombines TRBV4-1 with TRBJ2-3; TRBD2 matches at 14 bases. CDR1 and CDR2 (germline): MGHRA, YSYEKL. The CDR3 length is 17 residues. The V gene end was trimmed by 0 bases and the J gene end by 4 bases; junction bases not matched to a gene: 3.

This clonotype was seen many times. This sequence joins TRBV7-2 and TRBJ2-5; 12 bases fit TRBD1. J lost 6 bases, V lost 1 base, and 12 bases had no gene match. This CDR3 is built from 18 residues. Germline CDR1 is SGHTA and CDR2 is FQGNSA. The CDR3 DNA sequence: TGTGCCAGCAGCTTAGATAGTTGGGGGGGACAGGGGGCGAAGACCCAGTACTTC. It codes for CASSLDSWGGQGAKTQYF.

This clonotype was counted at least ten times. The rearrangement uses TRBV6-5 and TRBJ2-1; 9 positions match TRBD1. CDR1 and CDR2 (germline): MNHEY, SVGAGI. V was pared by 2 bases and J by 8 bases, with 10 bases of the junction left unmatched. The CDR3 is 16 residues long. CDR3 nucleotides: TGTGCCAGCAGTTACGGGGACAGGGTGGTCGGCGATGAGCAGTTCTTC. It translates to CASSYGDRVVGDEQFF.

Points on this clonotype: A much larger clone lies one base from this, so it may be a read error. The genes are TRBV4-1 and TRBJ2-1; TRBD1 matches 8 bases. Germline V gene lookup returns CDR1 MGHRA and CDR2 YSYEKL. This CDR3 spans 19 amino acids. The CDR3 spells CASSHLTGGTSSSYNQQFF. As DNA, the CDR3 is TGCGCCAGCAGCCACCTCACAGGGGGGACTTCCAGCTCCTACAATCAGCAGTTCTTC.

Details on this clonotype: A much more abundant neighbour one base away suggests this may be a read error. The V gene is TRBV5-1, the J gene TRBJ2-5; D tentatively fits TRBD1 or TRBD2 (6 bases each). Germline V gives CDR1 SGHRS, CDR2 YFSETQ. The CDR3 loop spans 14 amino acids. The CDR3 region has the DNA TGCGCCGGCAGCTTTGGCCAGGGGAGGGAGACCCAGTACTTC. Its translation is CAGSFGQGRETQYF. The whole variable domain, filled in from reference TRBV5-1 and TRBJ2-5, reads KAGVTQTPRYLIKTRGQQVTLSCSPISGHRSVSWYQQTPGQGLQFLFEYFSETQRNKGNFPGRFSGRQFSNSRSEMNVSTLELGDSALYLCAGSFGQGRETQYFGPGTRLLVL.

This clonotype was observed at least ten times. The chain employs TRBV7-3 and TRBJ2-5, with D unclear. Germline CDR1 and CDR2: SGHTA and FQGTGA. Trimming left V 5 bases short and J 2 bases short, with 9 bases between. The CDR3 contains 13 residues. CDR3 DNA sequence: TGTGCCAGCAGCACAAGTCCACAAGAGACCCAGTACTTC. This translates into CASSTSPQETQYF.

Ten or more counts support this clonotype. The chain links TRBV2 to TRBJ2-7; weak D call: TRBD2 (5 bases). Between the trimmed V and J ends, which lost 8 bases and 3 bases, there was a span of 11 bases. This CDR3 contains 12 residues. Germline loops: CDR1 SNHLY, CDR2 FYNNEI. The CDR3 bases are TGTGCCAGCGGAGACGGGAACTACGAGCAGTACTTC. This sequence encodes CASGDGNYEQYF.

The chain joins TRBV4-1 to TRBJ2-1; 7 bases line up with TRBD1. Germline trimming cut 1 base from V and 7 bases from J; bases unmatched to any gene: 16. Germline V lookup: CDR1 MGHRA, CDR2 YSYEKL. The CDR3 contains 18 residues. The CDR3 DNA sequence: TGCGCCAGCAGCCAAGTAATTTGGACGACAGGGACGGGAAATGAGCAGTTCTTC. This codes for CASSQVIWTTGTGNEQFF.

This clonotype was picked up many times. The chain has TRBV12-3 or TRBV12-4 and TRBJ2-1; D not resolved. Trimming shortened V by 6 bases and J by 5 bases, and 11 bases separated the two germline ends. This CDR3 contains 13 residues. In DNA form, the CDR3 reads TGTGCCAGCAGACCCGGGTCTCACAATGAGCAGTTCTTC. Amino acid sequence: CASRPGSHNEQFF.

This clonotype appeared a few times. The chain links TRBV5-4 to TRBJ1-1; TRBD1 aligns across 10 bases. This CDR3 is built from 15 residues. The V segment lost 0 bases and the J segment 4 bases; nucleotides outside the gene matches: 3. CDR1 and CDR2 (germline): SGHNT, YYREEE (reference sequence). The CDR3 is CASSLVGQGGTEAFF. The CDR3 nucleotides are TGTGCCAGCAGCTTGGTAGGACAGGGGGGCACTGAAGCTTTCTTT.